Below, 8 T cell receptor beta chains from the same sample are listed, as sequenced in a study of shared clonotypes between healthy human individuals. TCRdb's copy holds only in-frame clones and misses some; the assay was immunoSEQ multiplex PCR. This sample yields some 2.3 million clones, of which 90% to 95% are seen a single time; under 0.45% belongs to the top ten. The sequenced sample was naive CD4+ T cells from PBMCs. Stated subset: CD45RA+ positively selected. Receptors were obtained from a young man in good health. Some clones in this sample may be carry-over from other donors' samples.

The rearrangement uses TRBV28 and TRBJ2-3; D perhaps matches TRBD2 (6 bases). The CDR3 consists of 17 residues. CDR1 is MDHEN, CDR2 SYDVKM, per germline. Trimming removed 4 bases at V and 7 bases at J, with 24 bases between. The CDR3 reads CASSSPTRLPVSYTQYF. As DNA, the CDR3 is TGTGCCAGCAGTTCGCCGACTAGACTACCGGTTTCATATACGCAGTATTTT.

The chain is built from TRBV12-2 and TRBJ2-1; the listed D gene, TRBD2, was not tested against the DNA. TRBV12-2 is designated a pseudogene. The CDR3 extends over 18 amino acids. The CDR3 loop is CASRLDSFTTKTYNEQFF. CDR3 bases: TGTGCAAGTCGCTTGGACTCTTTTACGACAAAAACCTACAATGAGCAGTTCTTC.

Turning to this clone: Other DNA sequences in the same sample also yield this CDR3. The chain links TRBV5-1 to TRBJ2-7; 8 bases match TRBD1. Trimming at V came to 5 bases and at J to 0 bases, leaving 4 bases not matched to a gene. The CDR3 has 14 amino acids. The V gene's germline CDR1 is SGHRS and CDR2 YFSETQ. The DNA of the CDR3 is TGCGCCAGCAGTTGGACAGGGTCCTCCTACGAGCAGTACTTC. Amino acid sequence: CASSWTGSSYEQYF.

The table lists this clone with a count of one. The chain couples TRBV7-3 to TRBJ2-2; weak D call: TRBD1 (6 bases). The CDR3 loop spans 19 amino acids. Germline CDR1 SGHTA, CDR2 FQGTGA. Trimming shortened V by 1 base and J by 3 bases, and 21 bases separated the two germline ends. DNA for the CDR3: TGTGCCAGCAGCTTAAATCCGGAGGACAGCTACTACTACACCGGGGAGCTGTTTTTT. It is translated as CASSLNPEDSYYYTGELFF.

The rearrangement uses TRBV5-8 and TRBJ2-4; D not resolved. The CDR3 runs to 13 residues. Germline CDR1 and CDR2: SGHTS and YDEGEE. Trimming took 0 bases from V and 8 from J, leaving 9 bases between them. The CDR3 bases are TGTGCCAGCAGCTTGGCGTCGTGGGACATTCAGTACTTC. Encoded protein: CASSLASWDIQYF.

The chain uses TRBV28 and TRBJ2-1; TRBD2 matches at 11 bases. The CDR3 is 15 residues long. Germline assignment: CDR1 MDHEN and CDR2 SYDVKM. J lost 10 bases, V lost 5 bases, and 10 bases had no gene match. In nucleotides, the CDR3 is TGTGCCAGCAGTACCCCGGGACTAGCGGTGGAAGAGCAGTTCTTC. This codes for CASSTPGLAVEEQFF.

This chain links TRBV5-4 with TRBJ2-7; D is unclear. The germline V gene encodes CDR1 SGHNT and CDR2 YYREEE (reference sequence). This CDR3 is built from 16 residues. Trimming removed 4 bases from V and 6 bases from J, with 23 bases in between. CDR3: CASSTPRDTPAGEQYF. The CDR3 nucleotides are TGTGCCAGCAGCACACCGCGAGACACTCCGGCAGGCGAGCAGTACTTC.

The chain combines TRBV10-3 with TRBJ2-5, with D perhaps given as TRBD1 or TRBD2 (5 bases each). The CDR3 totals 11 residues. Trimming took 8 bases from V and 7 from J, leaving 11 bases between them. Germline V CDR1 and CDR2: ENHRY, SYGVKD. Here the CDR3 reads CAIGTQGTQYF. For the CDR3, the DNA is TGTGCCATCGGGACCCAGGGGACCCAGTACTTC.